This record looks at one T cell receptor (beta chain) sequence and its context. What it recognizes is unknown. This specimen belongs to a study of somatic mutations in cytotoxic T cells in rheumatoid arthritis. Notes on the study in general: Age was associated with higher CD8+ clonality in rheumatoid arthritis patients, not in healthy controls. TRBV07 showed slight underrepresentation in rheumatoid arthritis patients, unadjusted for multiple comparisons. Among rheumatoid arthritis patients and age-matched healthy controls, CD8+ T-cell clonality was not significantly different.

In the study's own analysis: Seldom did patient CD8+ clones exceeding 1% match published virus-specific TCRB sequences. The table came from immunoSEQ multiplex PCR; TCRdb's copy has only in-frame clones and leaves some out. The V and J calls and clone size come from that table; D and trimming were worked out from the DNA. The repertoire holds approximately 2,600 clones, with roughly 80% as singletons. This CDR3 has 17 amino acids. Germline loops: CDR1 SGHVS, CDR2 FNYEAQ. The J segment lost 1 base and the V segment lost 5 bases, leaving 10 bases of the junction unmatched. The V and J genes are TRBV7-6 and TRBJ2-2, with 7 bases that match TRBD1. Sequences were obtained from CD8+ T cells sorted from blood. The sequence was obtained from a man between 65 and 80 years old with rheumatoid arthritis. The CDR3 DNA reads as TGTGCCAGCAGCCAAATAAGGACAGGAGAGAACACCGGGGAGCTGTTTTTT. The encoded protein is CASSQIRTGENTGELFF.